This T cell receptor (beta chain) came from a study of blood T cell repertoires in COVID-19. This clone was seen only a few times. Germline-derived CDR1 and CDR2 are SGHDN and FVKESK. V shed 2 bases and J 2 bases; nucleotides not matched to a gene: 2. The CDR3 sequence is 15 residues long. TCRdb keeps only in-frame clones here, not all; method: immunoSEQ multiplex PCR. The top ten hold 24% of the sample, which has 80,000 to 100,000 clones, around 72% seen once. V and J are TRBV14 and TRBJ2-1; 8 bases map to TRBD1. The specimen sequenced was peripheral blood. The source of this sequence is a man between 65 and 85 years old with acute or convalescent COVID-19. DNA of the CDR3: TGTGCCAGCAGCCAAATCAGGGGGCCCTACAATGAGCAGTTCTTC. This codes for CASSQIRGPYNEQFF.